Shown below are 20 T cell receptor beta chains from a single sample sequenced in a study of blood T cell repertoires in COVID-19. Sequenced by immunoSEQ multiplex PCR; TCRdb stores in-frame clones only, minus some. The table includes about 69,000 clones, roughly three quarters detected once. Sequencing input: peripheral blood. These receptors all come from a human donor in a cohort sampled during active COVID-19.

This rearrangement joins TRBV5-1 to TRBJ2-1; 7 bases fit TRBD2. There are 16 residues in the CDR3. V shed 1 base, J shed 5 bases, and the junction held 9 bases outside the gene matches. Per the germline V gene, CDR1 is SGHRS and CDR2 is YFSETQ. CDR3 in DNA: TGCGCCAGCAGCTTGAACGTGGCTAGCGGAAACAATGAGCAGTTCTTC. The encoded protein is CASSLNVASGNNEQFF.

This chain links TRBV6-5 with TRBJ2-7; D unclear. The CDR3 runs 11 residues. The V end was cut by 2 bases, the J end by 9 bases, with 8 bases between. Germline V gene sequence: CDR1 MNHEY, CDR2 SVGAGI. The CDR3 here is CASSYPPVQYF. The CDR3 DNA follows: TGTGCCAGCAGTTACCCCCCCGTGCAGTACTTC.

A few counts support this clone. The chain links TRBV7-9 to TRBJ2-7; TRBD2 might be the D (5 bases). The germline CDR1 and CDR2 sequences are SEHNR and FQNEAQ (reference sequence). The CDR3 covers 14 residues. Trimming removed 0 bases from V and 0 bases from J, with 6 bases in between. This chain's CDR3 is CASSLAGDSYEQYF. CDR3 bases: TGTGCCAGCAGCTTAGCCGGGGACTCCTACGAGCAGTACTTC.

A single count supports this clone. This chain uses TRBV6-4 with TRBJ2-1; D is possibly TRBD2 (5 bases). Germline V CDR1 and CDR2: MRHNA, SNTAGT. V lost 4 bases to trimming and J lost 6 bases, with 10 bases between them. CDR3 length: 13 residues. The CDR3 bases are TGTGCCAGCAGTGCGGAGGACGGCAATGAGCAGTTCTTC. Protein product: CASSAEDGNEQFF.

The table lists this clone with a few counts. The sample carries other DNA sequences with the same CDR3. The V call is TRBV28, the J call TRBJ2-4; 11 nucleotides align to TRBD2. CDR3 length equals 14 residues. J gave up 6 bases and V 4 bases, and 2 bases lay outside the gene matches. Germline V gene lookup returns CDR1 MDHEN and CDR2 SYDVKM. CDR3 in amino acids: CASSSGTSGNIQYF. The DNA for the CDR3 is TGTGCCAGCAGTTCCGGGACTAGCGGAAACATTCAGTACTTC.

The V call is TRBV7-9, the J call TRBJ1-5, with D possibly TRBD1 on 6 matching bases. In germline, CDR1 is SEHNR, CDR2 FQNEAQ (reference sequence). V lost 1 base to trimming and J lost 1 base, with 8 bases between them. CDR3 length equals 15 residues. CDR3 sequence (DNA): TGTGCCAGCAGCTTAGTAGGGGGAAGCAATCAGCCCCAGCATTTT. Translation gives CASSLVGGSNQPQHF.

This chain uses TRBV4-2 with TRBJ2-5, with 8 bases matching TRBD2. Trimming took 0 bases from V and 2 from J; bases not matched to a gene: 5. Looked up from germline, CDR1 is LGHNA and CDR2 is YNFKEQ. The CDR3 is 16 residues long. CDR3 protein: CASSQDVTSGQETQYF. The CDR3, as DNA: TGTGCCAGCAGCCAAGATGTAACTAGCGGACAAGAGACCCAGTACTTC.

The chain is built from TRBV7-8 and TRBJ2-1, with D possibly matching TRBD1 (8 bases). The length of the CDR3 is 17 residues. Germline CDR1 and CDR2: SGHVS and FQNEAQ. V was clipped by 0 bases and J by 7 bases, with 19 bases between them. The CDR3, as DNA: TGTGCCAGCAGCTTAGCGGGGGGGACAGGTCAGGGGAATGAGCAGTTCTTC. It codes for CASSLAGGTGQGNEQFF.

The genes are TRBV28 and TRBJ2-5; possibly TRBD2 for D (6 bases). The CDR3 length is 16 residues. V was clipped by 6 bases and J by 0 bases, with 17 bases between them. Germline loops: CDR1 MDHEN, CDR2 SYDVKM. The CDR3 DNA sequence: TGTGCCAGCAGCTCTCTAGTTGGGGGGTACCAAGAGACCCAGTACTTC. It encodes CASSSLVGGYQETQYF.

This chain uses TRBV5-1 with TRBJ1-1; D is uncertain. V was pared by 1 base and J by 4 bases, with 5 bases between. The CDR3 has 12 residues. Germline V gives CDR1 SGHRS, CDR2 YFSETQ. The CDR3 DNA sequence: TGCGCCAGCAGCTTGTCGGGCACTGAAGCTTTCTTT. Protein product: CASSLSGTEAFF. Combining the CDR3 with reference TRBV5-1 and TRBJ1-1 gives the whole variable domain KAGVTQTPRYLIKTRGQQVTLSCSPISGHRSVSWYQQTPGQGLQFLFEYFSETQRNKGNFPGRFSGRQFSNSRSEMNVSTLELGDSALYLCASSLSGTEAFFGQGTRLTVV.

This chain links TRBV15 with TRBJ2-3; 7 bases are a match to TRBD2. This CDR3 spans 14 amino acids. Per germline, CDR1 LNHNV and CDR2 YYDKDF (reference sequence). With V trimmed by 7 bases and J by 6 bases, 10 bases remained unmatched. CDR3 in DNA: TGTGCCACCACCCCTCACAAGCGGGATGATACGCAGTATTTT. Encoded protein: CATTPHKRDDTQYF. The full variable domain, completed using reference TRBV15 and TRBJ2-3, is DAMVIQNPRYQVTQFGKPVTLSCSQTLNHNVMYWYQQKSSQAPKLLFHYYDKDFNNEADTPDNFQSRRPNTSFCFLDIRSPGLGDTAMYLCATTPHKRDDTQYFGPGTRLTVL.

CDR3 bases: TGTGCCAGCAGCTTAATACAGGGGGCTGGTGAAAAACTGTTTTTT. Translating gives CASSLIQGAGEKLFF. The V call is TRBV7-2, the J call TRBJ1-4, with TRBD1 identical over 9 bases. V trimming: 2 bases; J trimming: 7 bases; junction bases outside the gene matches: 5. The CDR3 is 15 residues long. Germline V gene lookup returns CDR1 SGHTA and CDR2 FQGNSA.

This sequence joins TRBV2 and TRBJ1-2; D is possibly TRBD1 (5 bases). Germline values: CDR1 SNHLY, CDR2 FYNNEI. Trimming stripped 6 bases from V and 6 bases from J, with 17 bases between. This CDR3 spans 14 amino acids. The DNA of the CDR3 is TGTGCCAGCAGGCAGGGACTAGGGCAGGATGGCTACACCTTC. It specifies CASRQGLGQDGYTF.

The chain recombines TRBV6-6 with TRBJ2-7; 8 bases agree with TRBD1. With V trimmed by 5 bases and J by 6 bases, 9 bases remained unmatched. CDR3 size: 14 residues. Germline V gives CDR1 MNHNY, CDR2 SVGAGI (reference sequence). Here the CDR3 DNA reads TGTGCCAGCAGTAAGGGACAGGATAAGGGCGAGCAGTACTTC. Protein sequence: CASSKGQDKGEQYF.

This clone was seen just once. This chain connects TRBV6-2 or TRBV6-3 to TRBJ2-7; 9 bases fit TRBD1. The CDR3 has 16 residues. Germline V gives CDR1 MNHEY, CDR2 SVGEGT. The trim removed 2 bases at V and 5 bases at J, leaving 10 bases unmatched. The chain's CDR3 is CASSYPPGQGSHEQYF. As DNA, the CDR3 is TGTGCCAGCAGTTACCCACCCGGACAGGGGTCCCACGAGCAGTACTTC.

This clone has just a few counts. CDR3 sequence: CASSRGKTQYF. CDR3 DNA: TGTGCCAGCAGTAGGGGAAAGACCCAGTACTTC. V gene TRBV27 combines with J gene TRBJ2-5; TRBD1 is a possible D gene (5 bases). V lost 5 bases, J lost 6 bases, and 7 bases lay in between. Germline CDR1 is MNHEY and CDR2 is SMNVEV (reference sequence). CDR3 length equals 11 residues.

This chain joins TRBV6-2 or TRBV6-3 and TRBJ1-6, with 10 bases lining up with TRBD1. Germline V lookup: CDR1 MNHEY, CDR2 SVGEGT. The CDR3 totals 15 residues. J lost 7 bases, V lost 2 bases, and 2 bases had no gene match. In DNA, the CDR3 is TGTGCCAGCAGTTACAGGGACAGGGGCAATTCACCCCTCCACTTT. It translates to CASSYRDRGNSPLHF.

The rearrangement joins TRBV2 to TRBJ1-1; D perhaps matches TRBD1 (5 bases). Trimming stripped 3 bases from V and 1 base from J, with 15 bases between. The CDR3 consists of 16 residues. The germline V gene encodes CDR1 SNHLY and CDR2 FYNNEI. CDR3 residues: CASSDAGHIRNTEAFF. The DNA of the CDR3 is TGTGCCAGCAGTGACGCTGGACACATCAGGAACACTGAAGCTTTCTTT.

This CDR3 reads CASSSTVYEQYF. Here the CDR3 DNA reads TGTGCCAGCAGTTCAACTGTCTACGAGCAGTACTTC. The J gene is TRBJ2-7, the V gene TRBV28; D is uncertain. The CDR3 spans 12 residues. CDR1 MDHEN and CDR2 SYDVKM come from the germline V gene. V shed 4 bases and J shed 3 bases, with 7 bases lying between them.

This sequence joins TRBV10-3 and TRBJ1-4, with a weak D call TRBD1 (5 bases). The CDR3 is 15 residues long. The V and J ends lost 2 bases and 8 bases respectively, with 15 bases between them. Germline values: CDR1 ENHRY, CDR2 SYGVKD. This chain's CDR3 is CAISEAGGILEKLFF. CDR3 sequence (DNA): TGTGCCATCAGTGAGGCCGGGGGGATACTCGAAAAACTGTTTTTT.